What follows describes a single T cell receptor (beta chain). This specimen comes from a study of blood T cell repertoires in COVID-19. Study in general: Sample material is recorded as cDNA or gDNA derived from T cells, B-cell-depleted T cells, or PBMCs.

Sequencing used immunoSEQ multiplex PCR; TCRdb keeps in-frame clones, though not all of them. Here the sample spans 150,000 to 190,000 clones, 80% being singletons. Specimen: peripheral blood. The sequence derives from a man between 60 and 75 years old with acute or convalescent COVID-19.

Here the CDR3 reads CASSQGTVIAFF. In DNA form, the CDR3 reads TGCGCCAGCAGCCAAGGGACAGTGATAGCTTTCTTT. This rearrangement joins TRBV4-1 to TRBJ1-1, with D tentatively TRBD1 (6 bases). The V and J ends lost 1 base and 10 bases respectively, with 10 bases between them. The CDR3 has 12 residues. In germline, CDR1 is MGHRA, CDR2 YSYEKL.